These 7 T cell receptor beta chains share one sample of origin, sequenced in a study of T cells in Graves' hyperthyroidism and ophthalmopathy. It was RNA transcripts that yielded the amplified TCR beta CDR3 regions. TCR CDR3 regions were first amplified by RT-PCR with HTBI primers. MiXCR, run by TCRdb on the multiplex PCR reads, gives a single entry per CDR3 protein. The profile shows about 500,000 distinct CDR3 sequences, approximately 17% of them singletons. The material sequenced was blood. The receptor set was obtained from a woman aged 18-29 years with Graves' ophthalmopathy.

This clonotype was seen a few times. The junction departs from germline at one end; a sequencing error may be responsible. The V gene is TRBV7-3, the J gene TRBJ2-1; 7 bases line up with TRBD2. Germline-derived CDR1 and CDR2 are SGHTA and FQGTGA. This CDR3 comprises 15 residues. CDR3 region: CASSPRTSANNGQFF. DNA of the CDR3: TGTGCCAGCAGCCCACGAACTAGCGCGAACAATGGGCAGTTCTTC.

The sample holds many counts of this clonotype. V and J are TRBV27 and TRBJ1-1; TRBD1 matches at 10 bases. Germline V gene data show CDR1 as MNHEY and CDR2 as SMNVEV (reference sequence). After removal of 5 bases from V and 6 bases from J, the junction contained 6 bases not matched to a gene. This CDR3 is 14 amino acids long. CDR3 DNA: TGTGCCAGCAGTCTCTCCGGGACAGGGGCTGAAGCTTTCTTT. It is translated as CASSLSGTGAEAFF.

CDR3 DNA sequence: TGTGCCAGCAGTTTAGAGGTGCCCTACGAGCAGTACTTC. Amino acids: CASSLEVPYEQYF. The chain combines TRBV28 with TRBJ2-7; D gene uncertain. V was trimmed by 2 bases and J by 2 bases, leaving 7 bases between them. Germline assignment: CDR1 MDHEN and CDR2 SYDVKM. The CDR3 has 13 residues.

This clonotype was counted ten times or more. The V gene is TRBV2, the J gene TRBJ1-1; no definite D call. The germline gives CDR1 SNHLY, CDR2 FYNNEI. The germline V and J ends were trimmed by 4 bases and 2 bases, with 8 bases remaining between them. This CDR3 spans 13 amino acids. CDR3 bases: TGTGCCAGCAGTGTCCAAGCTAACACTGAAGCTTTCTTT. It is translated as CASSVQANTEAFF.

This clonotype was seen at least ten times. V is TRBV7-2 and J is TRBJ2-5; 11 bases are shared with TRBD2. The CDR3 contains 16 residues. With V trimmed by 4 bases and J by 5 bases, 9 bases remained unmatched. The germline V gene has CDR1 SGHTA and CDR2 FQGNSA. CDR3 sequence (DNA): TGTGCCAGCAGCTCCAATAGCGGGAGGGCCGCTGAGACCCAGTACTTC. Protein: CASSSNSGRAAETQYF.

The chain uses TRBV5-1 and TRBJ2-7; TRBD2 agrees at 7 bases. CDR3 length equals 15 residues. V lost 5 bases to trimming and J lost 3 bases; unmatched junction nucleotides: 11. The germline CDR1 and CDR2 sequences are SGHRS and YFSETQ. The CDR3 DNA is TGCGCCAGCAGAGAGGAGACGGGGGGTTTCTACGAGCAGTACTTC. Residues: CASREETGGFYEQYF.

This clonotype appeared a few times. The chain employs TRBV9 and TRBJ2-6, with no clear D. Germline CDR1 reads SGDLS; CDR2 reads YYNGEE. The CDR3 covers 13 residues. Trimming stripped 0 bases from V and 13 bases from J, with 11 bases between. CDR3 residues: CASSVGSLNVLTF. The CDR3 bases are TGTGCCAGCAGCGTAGGGTCACTCAATGTCCTGACTTTC.